One and the same sample provided the 21 T cell receptor beta chains below, sequenced in a study of blood T cell repertoires in COVID-19. Data came from immunoSEQ multiplex PCR; TCRdb stores just in-frame clones and leaves some out. Of 330,000 or so clones in the sample, 87% were seen once. What was sequenced was peripheral blood. All receptors come from a man in his thirties or forties with COVID-19, enrolled during active disease.

This chain links TRBV6-6 with TRBJ1-2, with a possible D match to TRBD1 (6 bases). This CDR3 is built from 14 residues. Germline CDR1 reads MNHNY; CDR2 reads SVGAGI (reference sequence). The V end lost 4 bases, the J end lost 2 bases, and 11 bases lay between the germline ends. CDR3 sequence reads: CASSSRTDNYGYTF. In DNA form, the CDR3 reads TGTGCCAGCAGTTCCCGGACAGACAACTATGGCTACACCTTC.

This sequence joins TRBV13 and TRBJ1-1; the D gene is possibly TRBD1 (5 bases). Germline V gives CDR1 PRHDT, CDR2 FYEKMQ (reference sequence). The CDR3 is 15 residues long. V shed 1 base and J shed 10 bases, with 19 bases lying between them. CDR3 DNA: TGTGCCAGCAGCTTAGCCCTAGGGGAGGGAACCCCAGCTTTCTTT. Translated: CASSLALGEGTPAFF.

The chain joins TRBV5-6 to TRBJ1-2; D not resolved. Trimming removed 4 bases from V and 4 bases from J, with 20 bases in between. Per germline, CDR1 SGHDT and CDR2 YYEEEE. This CDR3 spans 16 amino acids. In DNA, the CDR3 is TGTGCCAGCAGCAATTATGGACTGTCGCGGGGCTATGGCTACACCTTC. Residues: CASSNYGLSRGYGYTF.

The chain joins TRBV25-1 to TRBJ2-4; 9 bases agree with TRBD2. CDR3 size: 18 residues. CDR1 is MGHDK, CDR2 SYGVNS, per germline. V lost 4 bases and J lost 2; bases outside the gene matches: 12. The CDR3 coding sequence is TGTGCCAGCAGTGCACGATTGAGCGGGGGGATGTCCAAAAACATTCAGTACTTC. It specifies CASSARLSGGMSKNIQYF.

CDR3 DNA sequence: TGTGCCAGCAGGGTCGGGAGGAGCACAGATACGCAGTATTTT. Encoded protein: CASRVGRSTDTQYF. The V gene is TRBV28, the J gene TRBJ2-3, with 7 bases aligning to TRBD2. The V and J ends lost 6 bases and 0 bases, in that order; junction bases with no gene match: 3. The germline gives CDR1 MDHEN, CDR2 SYDVKM. This CDR3 is 14 amino acids long.

This clone was seen once. This chain joins TRBV9 and TRBJ1-4, with D possibly matching TRBD1 (5 bases). CDR3 size: 15 residues. Trimming shortened V by 0 bases and J by 4 bases, and 10 bases separated the two germline ends. Germline-derived CDR1 and CDR2 are SGDLS and YYNGEE. In DNA, the CDR3 is TGTGCCAGCAGCGTAGATGGCAGGGATAATGAAAAACTGTTTTTT. Encoded protein: CASSVDGRDNEKLFF.

The rearrangement links TRBV12-3 or TRBV12-4 to TRBJ1-5, with D possibly matching TRBD1 (5 bases). V lost 6 bases, J lost 2 bases, and 5 bases lay in between. The CDR3 totals 12 residues. CDR3 amino acids: CASRGGNQPQHF. The DNA for the CDR3 is TGTGCCAGCAGAGGGGGCAATCAGCCCCAGCATTTT.

This clone has only a few counts. The chain joins TRBV11-2 to TRBJ2-7; unclear D gene. Germline V gene data show CDR1 as SGHAT and CDR2 as FQNNGV. Deletions cut 1 base from V and 3 bases from J, with 7 bases between. CDR3 length: 13 residues. CDR3 amino acids: CASSLGQNYEQYF. CDR3 bases: TGTGCCAGCAGCTTAGGCCAGAACTACGAGCAGTACTTC.

The chain joins TRBV13 to TRBJ1-2, with D possibly matching TRBD1 (5 bases). CDR1 is PRHDT and CDR2 is FYEKMQ in the germline V gene (reference sequence). V was trimmed by 5 bases and J by 4 bases, leaving 23 bases between them. The CDR3 totals 17 residues. CDR3 amino acids: CASSPFRGAQVLYGYTF. CDR3 in DNA: TGTGCCAGCAGCCCTTTTCGCGGGGCCCAGGTCCTCTATGGCTACACCTTC.

This sequence joins TRBV28 and TRBJ1-2; 7 bases match TRBD1. The germline V gene has CDR1 MDHEN and CDR2 SYDVKM. This CDR3 comprises 15 residues. The ends lost 6 bases at V and 9 bases at J; junction bases unmatched: 16. Here the CDR3 DNA reads TGTGCCAGCAGGGACCAGGCAGGGGGTACTTCGAGCTACACCTTC. This encodes CASRDQAGGTSSYTF.

This chain connects TRBV5-1 to TRBJ2-2; TRBD2 agrees at 12 bases. The V segment lost 4 bases and the J segment 1 base; nucleotides outside the gene matches: 2. The CDR3 contains 16 residues. Germline V lookup: CDR1 SGHRS, CDR2 YFSETQ. DNA for the CDR3: TGCGCCAGCAGCCTACTAGCGGGAGGGAACACCGGGGAGCTGTTTTTT. Translating it yields CASSLLAGGNTGELFF.

The chain combines TRBV9 with TRBJ1-5; D might be TRBD1 (6 bases). Trimming removed 0 bases at V and 4 bases at J, with 11 bases between. Germline CDR1 reads SGDLS; CDR2 reads YYNGEE. There are 15 residues in the CDR3. CDR3 in amino acids: CASSVGGGQNQPQHF. The CDR3 nucleotides are TGTGCCAGCAGCGTAGGGGGGGGGCAGAATCAGCCCCAGCATTTT. The full variable domain, in which reference TRBV9 and TRBJ1-5 provide the parts outside the CDR3, is DSGVTQTPKHLITATGQRVTLRCSPRSGDLSVYWYQQSLDQGLQFLIQYYNGEERAKGNILERFSAQQFPDLHSELNLSSLELGDSALYFCASSVGGGQNQPQHFGDGTRLSIL.

The V call is TRBV4-2, the J call TRBJ1-1, with a tentative D call TRBD1 (6 bases). CDR3 length: 16 amino acids. The ends were cut back, 2 bases at V and 4 bases at J, with 17 bases in the middle. Germline V CDR1 and CDR2: LGHNA, YNFKEQ. This chain's CDR3 is CASSQYSARGTTEAFF. In DNA, the CDR3 is TGTGCCAGCAGCCAATACAGCGCCAGGGGTACCACTGAAGCTTTCTTT.

The chain employs TRBV6-5 and TRBJ1-5; D not resolved. V shed 6 bases and J shed 8 bases, with 17 bases lying between them. Germline V CDR1 and CDR2: MNHEY, SVGAGI. This CDR3 spans 14 amino acids. CDR3: CASRVQPGSEPQHF. In DNA, the CDR3 is TGTGCCAGCAGAGTACAGCCCGGCTCTGAGCCCCAGCATTTT.

The genes are TRBV6-5 and TRBJ2-3; a weak D match, TRBD2 (5 bases). CDR1 and CDR2 from the germline V gene are MNHEY and SVGAGI. The V and J ends lost 10 bases and 0 bases respectively, with 14 bases between them. This CDR3 has 14 amino acids. CDR3 sequence reads: CATKTGFSTDTQYF. As DNA, the CDR3 is TGTGCCACCAAAACGGGGTTTAGCACAGATACGCAGTATTTT.

The rearrangement uses TRBV7-9 and TRBJ2-6, with D maybe TRBD2 (6 bases). In germline, CDR1 is SEHNR, CDR2 FQNEAQ (reference sequence). Deletions cut 8 bases from V and 0 bases from J, with 11 bases between. The CDR3 length is 15 residues. The DNA of the CDR3 is TGTGCCAGCGGGGACGGGGGCTCTGGGGCCAACGTCCTGACTTTC. It translates to CASGDGGSGANVLTF.

V gene TRBV19 combines with J gene TRBJ2-1; TRBD2 matches at 11 bases. This CDR3 region has 16 residues. V dropped 7 bases and J dropped 5; count of bases not matched to a gene: 10. Germline V lookup: CDR1 LNHDA, CDR2 SQIVND (reference sequence). The CDR3 reads CASKPPSGGSHNEQFF. The CDR3 nucleotides are TGTGCCAGTAAGCCCCCTAGCGGGGGGTCTCACAATGAGCAGTTCTTC.

The rearrangement links TRBV25-1 to TRBJ2-7, with D maybe TRBD2 (6 bases). Germline values: CDR1 MGHDK, CDR2 SYGVNS. This CDR3 region has 15 residues. The ends were cut back, 6 bases at V and 5 bases at J, with 20 bases in the middle. The CDR3 protein is CASRGGPPRTDEQYF. CDR3 nucleotides: TGTGCCAGCAGGGGGGGTCCCCCTCGGACCGACGAGCAGTACTTC.

V gene TRBV27 combines with J gene TRBJ1-3; D not certain. CDR3 length: 15 residues. V was trimmed by 2 bases and J by 4 bases, leaving 12 bases between them. Germline lookup yields CDR1 MNHEY and CDR2 SMNVEV (reference sequence). CDR3 DNA: TGTGCCAGCAGTTTAACGGCCGGGTTCGGAAACACCATATATTTT. This translates into CASSLTAGFGNTIYF.

This clone has just one count. Other nucleotide sequences from this sample produce the same CDR3. The chain carries TRBV6-5 and TRBJ2-1; TRBD2 aligns across 11 bases. From germline, CDR1 is MNHEY and CDR2 SVGAGI. Germline trimming cut 4 bases from V and 6 bases from J; bases unmatched to any gene: 2. The CDR3 length is 14 residues. CDR3 DNA sequence: TGTGCCAGCAGTTCGGGACTAGCGGTCAATGAGCAGTTCTTC. Its translation is CASSSGLAVNEQFF.

The V gene is TRBV5-4, the J gene TRBJ2-5; TRBD2 agrees at 10 bases. The CDR3 totals 14 residues. V shed 2 bases, J shed 5 bases, and the junction held 3 bases outside the gene matches. Germline-derived CDR1 and CDR2 are SGHNT and YYREEE (reference sequence). The CDR3 bases are TGTGCCAGCAGCTTCCTAGCGGGGGTGGAGACCCAGTACTTC. Its protein is CASSFLAGVETQYF.